This TCR beta chain was sequenced during a study of T cell repertoires in cytomegalovirus infection. In the study overall: Through public TCR beta signatures, both CMV infection and matching HLA type were indicated.

Concerning this clonotype itself: Its antigen is unidentified.

CDR1 and CDR2 from the germline V gene are SQVTM and ANQGSEA. The V and J ends lost 0 bases and 3 bases respectively, with 3 bases between them. This CDR3 is 12 amino acids long. General observations from the study: Clonotypes of TCR beta that were HLA-C-restricted and CMV-specific dominated the ex vivo response. Identification of carriers of CMV plus the relevant HLA was performed using cumulative public TCR beta family frequency.

TCRdb reanalysed the reads using MiXCR and keeps one entry per CDR3 protein. The table lists roughly 320,000 distinct CDR3 sequences, about 9.1% of them singletons. V usage is TRBV29-1 and J usage is TRBJ2-1, with D unclear. The source material was PBMCs. The clonotype was recovered from a human donor in good health (CMV status not recorded). Some clones in this sample may be carry-over from other donors' samples. The CDR3: CSVEEHYNEQFF. As DNA, the CDR3 is TGCAGCGTTGAAGAGCACTACAATGAGCAGTTCTTC.